A selection of T cell receptor beta chains follows, all from one sample in a study of T cell repertoires in cytomegalovirus infection. TCRdb called the reads again in MiXCR, with one record for every CDR3 protein. The table has hundreds of thousands of distinct CDR3 sequences, about 11% seen once. Sequencing was performed on PBMCs. The receptors derive from a human donor in good health (CMV status not recorded). Some clones in this sample may be carry-over from other donors' samples. The CDR3 runs from the conserved cysteine through the conserved F or W. Each record gives: clone size, V gene, J gene, CDR3 protein. Only some rows state a clone size, as once, few, many or a class for expanded clones.

size: NA; V: TRBV20-1; J: TRBJ2-1; CDR3: CSAGSGSSYNEQFF
size: NA; V: TRBV19; J: TRBJ1-5; CDR3: CASTLDKGRRDQPQHF
size: few; V: TRBV19; J: TRBJ2-5; CDR3: CASSTPDRKETQYF
size: many; V: TRBV7-8; J: TRBJ2-3; CDR3: CASSLAGQGVDTQYF
size: NA; V: TRBV15; J: TRBJ1-4; CDR3: CATSSTRRTGRGEKLFF
size: many; V: TRBV20-1; J: TRBJ1-2; CDR3: CSAGAHNYGYTF
size: few; V: TRBV4-1; J: TRBJ1-2; CDR3: CASSQDRAGGNYGYTF
size: many; V: TRBV7-2; J: TRBJ1-5; CDR3: CASSLETGGQPQHF
size: many; V: TRBV6-5; J: TRBJ2-3; CDR3: CASSLAGGGDTQYF
size: many; V: TRBV19; J: TRBJ2-1; CDR3: CASTRSVGPSYNEQFF
size: NA; V: TRBV18; J: TRBJ2-1; CDR3: CASSPYHLASSASEQFF
size: many; V: TRBV20-1; J: TRBJ1-5; CDR3: CSARETDSNQPQHF
size: few; V: TRBV5-1; J: TRBJ2-3; CDR3: CASRLAGGPLYTQYF
size: NA; V: TRBV5-3; J: TRBJ2-1; CDR3: CASSSRQGWDEQFF
size: many; V: TRBV28; J: TRBJ2-5; CDR3: CASSPVRETQYF
size: NA; V: TRBV5-1; J: TRBJ2-7; CDR3: CASSLAQGHLYEQYF
size: many; V: TRBV27; J: TRBJ1-6; CDR3: CASSNRGSYNSPLHF